The TCR beta chain described here comes from a study of T cells in Graves' hyperthyroidism and ophthalmopathy. Germline CDR1 is DFQATT and CDR2 is SNEGSKA (reference sequence). Trimming removed 0 bases from V and 5 bases from J, with 13 bases in between. The CDR3 spans 15 residues. Amplification of TCR beta CDR3 regions used RNA as the template. The primer set for the first-round RT-PCR of the TCR CDR3 was HTBI. TCRdb recomputed calls from the multiplex PCR reads with MiXCR, one row per CDR3 protein. The sample carries 500,000 to 550,000 distinct CDR3 sequences, under 25% recorded once. Patients with uncontrolled infections, other autoimmune diseases, pregnancy or lactation were excluded.

V and J are TRBV20-1 and TRBJ2-2, with D hard to call. The origin of this receptor is a man between 18 and 35 years old with Graves' hyperthyroidism. The sample consisted of blood. CDR3 amino acids: CSARDVGARTGELFF. DNA of the CDR3: TGCAGTGCTAGAGACGTGGGCGCGAGAACCGGGGAGCTGTTTTTT.